The 23 T cell receptor beta chains given below trace back to one sample, sequenced in a study of cytomegalovirus exposure and HLA in healthy donors. The PCR contained 60 Vbeta and 13 Jbeta primers. Produced via immunoSEQ multiplex PCR; TCRdb's table is partial and in-frame only. Seen here are 200,000 to 250,000 clones, approximately 81% observed once, and the top ten hold over 1%. The sequencing input was PBMCs. Receptor source: a human donor in good health.

This chain joins TRBV6-6 and TRBJ2-7; perhaps TRBD2 as D (7 bases). The CDR3 extends over 13 amino acids. The ends were cut back, 6 bases at V and 5 bases at J, with 14 bases in the middle. Per germline, CDR1 MNHNY and CDR2 SVGAGI (reference sequence). In DNA, the CDR3 is TGTGCCAGCAGCCGTGCGGGGGCCCACGAGCAGTACTTC. Translation gives CASSRAGAHEQYF.

J is TRBJ2-3 and V is TRBV7-3, with 12 bases matching TRBD2. J gave up 7 bases and V 5 bases, and 1 base lay outside the gene matches. The length of the CDR3 is 13 residues. The germline V gene encodes CDR1 SGHTA and CDR2 FQGTGA. The CDR3 loop is CASSGTSGYTQYF. The CDR3 DNA is TGTGCCAGCAGCGGGACTAGCGGGTATACGCAGTATTTT.

The rearrangement joins TRBV4-1 to TRBJ2-5; tentatively, D is TRBD1 (6 bases). The CDR3 consists of 14 residues. V lost 4 bases and J lost 3, with 12 bases in between. Germline V gene data show CDR1 as MGHRA and CDR2 as YSYEKL. Here the CDR3 DNA reads TGCGCCAGCAGCCCTCGGACAGTCGAAGAGACCCAGTACTTC. It specifies CASSPRTVEETQYF.

The gene calls are TRBV10-1 and TRBJ2-5, with TRBD1 identical over 7 bases. The ends lost 5 bases at V and 4 bases at J; junction bases unmatched: 4. Germline V gene lookup returns CDR1 WNHNN and CDR2 SYGVQD (reference sequence). The CDR3 sequence is 13 residues long. The CDR3 spells CASSRDRSETQYF. As DNA, the CDR3 is TGCGCCAGCAGTCGGGACAGATCAGAGACCCAGTACTTC.

This chain joins TRBV6-1 and TRBJ2-3; D perhaps matches TRBD2 (5 bases). The CDR3 sequence is 15 residues long. Germline V gene lookup returns CDR1 MNHNS and CDR2 SASEGT. V gave up 2 bases and J gave up 6 bases, with 15 bases separating them. CDR3 in DNA: TGTGCCAGCAGTGAAATGGTCGAGGGTCGGGATACGCAGTATTTT. Encoded protein: CASSEMVEGRDTQYF.

This rearrangement joins TRBV13 to TRBJ2-7; 7 nucleotides agree with TRBD1. V dropped 5 bases and J dropped 1; count of bases not matched to a gene: 2. This CDR3 spans 13 amino acids. In germline, CDR1 is PRHDT, CDR2 FYEKMQ (reference sequence). CDR3 sequence reads: CASSQGDSYEQYF. Written as DNA, the CDR3 is TGTGCCAGCAGCCAGGGGGATTCCTACGAGCAGTACTTC.

V usage is TRBV1 and J usage is TRBJ2-3; the table assigns TRBD1, which was not confirmed against the DNA. TRBV1 is tagged as a pseudogene. The CDR3 has 19 residues. The DNA for the CDR3 is TGCACCAGCAGCCAAGAAGGATCAAGCCTACAGGGTAACACAGATACGCAGTATTTT. Amino acids: CTSSQEGSSLQGNTDTQYF.

This chain uses TRBV4-2 with TRBJ2-1; TRBD1 agrees at 8 bases. The germline gives CDR1 LGHNA, CDR2 YNFKEQ. J lost 5 bases, V lost 1 base, and 4 bases had no gene match. The CDR3 spans 15 residues. The CDR3 is CASSQGTGWDNEQFF. In DNA form, the CDR3 reads TGTGCCAGCAGCCAAGGGACAGGGTGGGACAATGAGCAGTTCTTC.

About this clone itself: This CDR3 is also generated by other DNA sequences in the sample. The V gene is TRBV2, the J gene TRBJ1-2; 7 nucleotides align to TRBD1. Germline assignment: CDR1 SNHLY and CDR2 FYNNEI. V trimming: 3 bases; J trimming: 5 bases; junction bases outside the gene matches: 9. This CDR3 spans 15 amino acids. This CDR3 is CASSDRDSRVYGYTF. The CDR3 coding sequence is TGTGCCAGCAGTGACCGGGACAGTCGAGTTTATGGCTACACCTTC.

V and J are TRBV9 and TRBJ1-2; 8 positions agree with TRBD1. CDR1 and CDR2 from the germline V gene are SGDLS and YYNGEE. CDR3 length equals 15 residues. J gave up 1 base and V 1 base, and 3 bases lay outside the gene matches. CDR3 coding DNA: TGTGCCAGCAGCGTACGGGACAGGCTTAACTATGGCTACACCTTC. Protein product: CASSVRDRLNYGYTF.

The V and J genes are TRBV28 and TRBJ1-4, with 9 nucleotides matching TRBD1. Germline trimming cut 2 bases from V and 4 bases from J; bases unmatched to any gene: 2. CDR3 length equals 15 residues. Germline-derived CDR1 and CDR2 are MDHEN and SYDVKM. The CDR3 loop is CASSLRDRVNEKLFF. CDR3 coding DNA: TGTGCCAGCAGTTTACGGGACAGGGTTAATGAAAAACTGTTTTTT.

The V gene is TRBV10-3, the J gene TRBJ2-5; D is perhaps TRBD2 (6 bases). The ends were cut back, 3 bases at V and 3 bases at J, with 8 bases in the middle. This CDR3 has 13 residues. Germline lookup yields CDR1 ENHRY and CDR2 SYGVKD. The CDR3 sequence: CAISERGEETQYF. DNA for the CDR3: TGTGCCATCAGTGAACGCGGGGAAGAGACCCAGTACTTC.

The chain is built from TRBV28 and TRBJ1-2, with TRBD1 matching 10 bases. The germline V gene encodes CDR1 MDHEN and CDR2 SYDVKM. With V trimmed by 4 bases and J by 3 bases, 11 bases remained unmatched. CDR3 length: 17 amino acids. CDR3 sequence: CASSYRTGGNQYYGYTF. The CDR3 nucleotides are TGTGCCAGCAGTTATCGGACAGGGGGTAACCAGTACTATGGCTACACCTTC.

V is TRBV28 and J is TRBJ2-5, with unresolved D. Trimming removed 7 bases at V and 5 bases at J, with 11 bases between. This CDR3 is 12 amino acids long. Germline V gene data show CDR1 as MDHEN and CDR2 as SYDVKM. Here the CDR3 DNA reads TGTGCCAGCACCCAGCGTCGGGAGACCCAGTACTTC. Its protein product is CASTQRRETQYF.

A few counts support this clone. The V gene is TRBV5-1, the J gene TRBJ1-2; D is ambiguous. Germline V gene sequence: CDR1 SGHRS, CDR2 YFSETQ. This CDR3 contains 14 residues. V was shortened by 0 bases and J by 8 bases, with 14 bases between the two germline ends. CDR3 residues: CASSLDGALAGYTF. DNA for the CDR3: TGCGCCAGCAGCTTGGACGGTGCATTAGCGGGCTACACCTTC.

This clone was recorded only once. The gene calls are TRBV27 and TRBJ2-7; 7 nucleotides agree with TRBD1. Germline V gives CDR1 MNHEY, CDR2 SMNVEV (reference sequence). The CDR3 is 12 amino acids. With 5 bases clipped from V and 7 bases from J, the junction kept 5 bases outside the gene matches. The CDR3 coding sequence is TGTGCCAGCAGTGTACAGGGGTCTGAGCAGTACTTC. It encodes CASSVQGSEQYF.

This CDR3 reads CASSPFKGGQETQYF. The CDR3 nucleotides are TGTGCCAGCTCACCATTCAAAGGGGGCCAAGAGACCCAGTACTTC. The genes are TRBV18 and TRBJ2-5; D may be TRBD1 (6 bases). Germline-derived CDR1 and CDR2 are KGHSH and LQKENI. The CDR3 contains 15 residues. V was cut by 2 bases and J by 1 base, with 11 bases left in between.

The V call is TRBV28, the J call TRBJ1-2; weak D call: TRBD1 (6 bases). Per germline, CDR1 MDHEN and CDR2 SYDVKM. Trimming stripped 6 bases from V and 2 bases from J, with 13 bases between. The length of the CDR3 is 14 residues. The CDR3 is CASRRDTLNYGYTF. CDR3 in DNA: TGTGCCAGCAGACGGGACACCTTAAACTATGGCTACACCTTC.

CDR3 protein: CASSIGGELAVSLSYNEQFF. CDR3 sequence (DNA): TGTGCCAGTAGTATAGGAGGGGAACTAGCGGTTTCTCTCTCCTACAATGAGCAGTTCTTC. This chain links TRBV19 with TRBJ2-1, with 8 bases that match TRBD2. From germline, CDR1 is LNHDA and CDR2 SQIVND (reference sequence). Germline trimming cut 1 base from V and 0 bases from J; bases unmatched to any gene: 14. CDR3 length equals 20 residues.

This chain joins TRBV7-2 and TRBJ2-7; weak D call: TRBD1 (6 bases). Germline V gene data show CDR1 as SGHTA and CDR2 as FQGNSA. The V end lost 2 bases, the J end lost 3 bases, and 23 bases lay between the germline ends. The CDR3 sequence is 18 residues long. CDR3 sequence: CASSLQAKGTSRVYEQYF. CDR3 nucleotides: TGTGCCAGCAGCTTACAGGCCAAGGGGACATCCCGCGTCTACGAGCAGTACTTC.

The chain is built from TRBV19 and TRBJ1-1, with TRBD1 as a possible D gene (6 bases). Trimming took off 5 bases at V and 7 bases at J, with 11 bases between the two ends. This CDR3 is 12 amino acids long. The germline gives CDR1 LNHDA, CDR2 SQIVND (reference sequence). The CDR3 region is CASSLQGGEAFF. The DNA for the CDR3 is TGTGCCAGTAGTCTACAGGGCGGTGAAGCTTTCTTT.

This chain uses TRBV5-1 with TRBJ2-7; 7 bases fit TRBD2. Germline assignment: CDR1 SGHRS and CDR2 YFSETQ. The CDR3 has 15 amino acids. Unmatched junction bases numbered 3, after V lost 0 bases and J lost 0 bases. CDR3 nucleotides: TGCGCCAGCAGCTTGGGCGGGGGTAGCTCCTACGAGCAGTACTTC. It yields the protein CASSLGGGSSYEQYF.

The J gene is TRBJ2-1, the V gene TRBV5-1, with TRBD2 matching 12 bases. Germline V gives CDR1 SGHRS, CDR2 YFSETQ. With V trimmed by 4 bases and J by 10 bases, 9 bases remained unmatched. This CDR3 comprises 15 residues. This CDR3 reads CASSKTSGSPPEQFF. The DNA of the CDR3 is TGCGCCAGCAGCAAGACTAGCGGGAGTCCCCCGGAGCAGTTCTTC.